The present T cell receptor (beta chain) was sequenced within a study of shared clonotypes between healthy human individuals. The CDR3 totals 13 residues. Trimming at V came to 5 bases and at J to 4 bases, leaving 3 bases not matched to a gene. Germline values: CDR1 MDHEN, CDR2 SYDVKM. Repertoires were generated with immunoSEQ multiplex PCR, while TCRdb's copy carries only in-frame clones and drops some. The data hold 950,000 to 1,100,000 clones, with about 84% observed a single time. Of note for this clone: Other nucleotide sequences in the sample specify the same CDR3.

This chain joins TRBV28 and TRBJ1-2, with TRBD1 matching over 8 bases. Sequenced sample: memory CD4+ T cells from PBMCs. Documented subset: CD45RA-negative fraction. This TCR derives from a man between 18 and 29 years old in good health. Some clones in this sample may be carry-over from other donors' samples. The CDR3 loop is CASSAGTGYGYTF. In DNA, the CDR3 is TGTGCCAGCAGTGCCGGGACAGGCTATGGCTACACCTTC.